The present T cell receptor (beta chain) was sequenced within a study of cytomegalovirus exposure and HLA in healthy donors. The CDR3 is 15 amino acids. Trimming took off 0 bases at V and 8 bases at J, with 15 bases between the two ends. Germline-derived CDR1 and CDR2 are SGHRS and YFSETQ. PCR was performed using 60 Vbeta and 13 Jbeta primers. Clones were read by immunoSEQ multiplex PCR, and TCRdb kept only the in-frame ones, dropping some. The data contain more than 95,000 clones, less than 85% of them singletons. The sequenced sample was PBMCs. V is TRBV5-1 and J is TRBJ2-1; no reliable D call. The clonotype comes from a man between 50 and 59 years old in good health and CMV-seropositive. The CDR3 bases are TGCGCCAGCAGCTTGGTCTTAGCTACGCGACATGAGCAGTTCTTC. Translating gives CASSLVLATRHEQFF.